This T cell receptor (beta chain) was captured by sequencing in a study of neurological immune-mediated disorders. The wider study: Multiple sclerosis patients numbered around 35, of whom around 30 were relapsing-remitting and 3 secondary progressive.

Whole-study findings and limits: The multiple sclerosis repertoire cluster had no association with any clinical or MRI feature. HTLV-1-associated myelopathy had the most TCR clonal expansion, while multiple sclerosis had the least, a level that fell below healthy controls.

This clonotype was seen many times. Its antigen is not identified. Synthesis of cDNA was performed by 5'RACE using 10-nucleotide random UMIs. TCRdb used MiXCR to reprocess the 5' RACE reads, holding one entry per CDR3 protein. Of approximately 50,000 distinct CDR3 sequences listed, around 4% are singletons. The length of the CDR3 is 14 residues. V shed 6 bases, J shed 5 bases, and the junction held 8 bases outside the gene matches. Germline V gives CDR1 SGHTA, CDR2 FQGNSA. The source is a man in his sixties with multiple sclerosis. This sequence joins TRBV7-2 and TRBJ2-3; 7 nucleotides match TRBD1. Sequencing was performed on PBMCs. CDR3 loop: CASRRDQGVDTQYF. The CDR3 DNA sequence: TGTGCCAGCAGACGCGATCAGGGGGTAGATACGCAGTATTTT.